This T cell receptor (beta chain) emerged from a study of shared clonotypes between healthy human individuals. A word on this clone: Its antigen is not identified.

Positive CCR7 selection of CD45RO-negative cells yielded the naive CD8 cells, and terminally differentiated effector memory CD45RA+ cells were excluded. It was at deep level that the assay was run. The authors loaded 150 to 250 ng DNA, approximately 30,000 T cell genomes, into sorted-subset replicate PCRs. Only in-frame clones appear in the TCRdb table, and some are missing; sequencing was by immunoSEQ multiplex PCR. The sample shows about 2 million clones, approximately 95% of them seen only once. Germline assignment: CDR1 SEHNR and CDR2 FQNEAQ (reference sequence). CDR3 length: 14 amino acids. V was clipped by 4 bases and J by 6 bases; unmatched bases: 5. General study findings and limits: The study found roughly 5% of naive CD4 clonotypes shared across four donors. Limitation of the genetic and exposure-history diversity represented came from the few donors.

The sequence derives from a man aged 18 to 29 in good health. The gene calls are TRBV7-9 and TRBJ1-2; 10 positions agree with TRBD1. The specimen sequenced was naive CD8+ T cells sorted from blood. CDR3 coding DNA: TGTGCCAGCAGCTCGACTGGACAGGGGGATGGCTACACCTTC. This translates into CASSSTGQGDGYTF.